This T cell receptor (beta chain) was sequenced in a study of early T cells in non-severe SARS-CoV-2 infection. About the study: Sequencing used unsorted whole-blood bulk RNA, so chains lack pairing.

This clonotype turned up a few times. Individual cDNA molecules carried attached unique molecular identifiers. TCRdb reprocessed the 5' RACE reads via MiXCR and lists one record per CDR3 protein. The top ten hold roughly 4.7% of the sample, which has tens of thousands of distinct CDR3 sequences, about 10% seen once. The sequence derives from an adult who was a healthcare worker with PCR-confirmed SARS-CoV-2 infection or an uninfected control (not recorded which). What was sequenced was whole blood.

CDR3 DNA sequence: TGTGCCAGCAGCAGGGATGCCAATCAGCCCCAGCATTTT. It is translated as CASSRDANQPQHF. The J gene is TRBJ1-5, the V gene TRBV12-3 or TRBV12-4; the D gene is possibly TRBD1 (5 bases). V was pared by 6 bases and J by 3 bases, with 9 bases between. This CDR3 is built from 13 residues.